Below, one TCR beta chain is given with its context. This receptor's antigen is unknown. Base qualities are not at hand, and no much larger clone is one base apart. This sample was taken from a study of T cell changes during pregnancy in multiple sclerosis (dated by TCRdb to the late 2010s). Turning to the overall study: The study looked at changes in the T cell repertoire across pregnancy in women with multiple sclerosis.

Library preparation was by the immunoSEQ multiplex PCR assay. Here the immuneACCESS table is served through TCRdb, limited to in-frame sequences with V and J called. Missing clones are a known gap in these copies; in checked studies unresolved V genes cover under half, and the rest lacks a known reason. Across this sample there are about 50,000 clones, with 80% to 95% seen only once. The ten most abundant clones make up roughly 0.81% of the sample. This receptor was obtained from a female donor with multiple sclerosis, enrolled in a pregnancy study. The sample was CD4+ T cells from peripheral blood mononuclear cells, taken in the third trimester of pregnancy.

The nucleotide sequence is given as TGTGCCAGCAGCAAAGCGCAAGGACTAAACTATGGCTACACCTTC. Its coded protein is CASSKAQGLNYGYTF. The rearranged segments are TRBV21-1 and TRBJ1-2. TRBV21-1 is flagged as a pseudogene. From the cysteine through the phenylalanine, the CDR3 covers 15 amino acids. The read is trimmed to its CDR3 DNA, 45 bases read in frame from base 1.